This T cell receptor (beta chain) was captured in a study of regulatory T cells in long-lasting Graves disease. At the level of the study: Positive TSH receptor antibodies alongside over 5 years of antithyroid drugs were what marked Graves' disease as persistent.

This clonotype has ten or more counts. CDR3-region Arm-PCR and iRepertoire HTBI primers produced the TCR beta libraries. TCRdb reanalysed the multiplex PCR reads using MiXCR and keeps one entry per CDR3 protein. The data show a few hundred thousand distinct CDR3 sequences, with about 23% seen just once and under 35% held by the top ten. Regarding time point: persistent/refractory GD, antithyroid drugs over 5 years with positive TRAb. The TCR library was made from RNA extracted from PBMCs. The sequencing here drew on peripheral blood mononuclear cells (PBMCs), taken when the disease was refractory, from a patient treated with antithyroid drugs. This clonotype originated in a woman aged 40 to 50 with Graves disease.

The CDR3 region has the DNA TGTGCCAGTACCGCCGGGACAGCTACTGATCACTATGGCTACACCTTC. Amino acids: CASTAGTATDHYGYTF. The chain has TRBV19 and TRBJ1-2, with 7 nucleotides matching TRBD1. The V and J ends lost 7 bases and 3 bases, in that order; junction bases with no gene match: 14. CDR1 is LNHDA and CDR2 is SQIVND in the germline V gene (reference sequence). The CDR3 consists of 16 residues.